Reported below is one TCR beta chain. Antigen: not known. TCRdb independently ran MiXCR on the reads; one entry per CDR3 protein. The sample yields some 400,000 distinct CDR3 sequences, 15% to 20% seen once. The data were taken from a study of T cell repertoires in cytomegalovirus infection. Overall study findings and caveats: People with CMV and the relevant HLA were identified by cumulative public TCR beta family frequency. The response measured ex vivo was dominated by TCR beta clonotypes (HLA-C-restricted and CMV-specific).

V was trimmed by 11 bases and J by 0 bases, leaving 19 bases between them. The CDR3 consists of 15 residues. CDR1 and CDR2 from the germline V gene are SNHLY and FYNNEI. This sequence joins TRBV2 and TRBJ1-2; a weak D match, TRBD1 (6 bases). The clonotype originates from a human donor in good health (CMV status not recorded). Some clones in this sample may be carry-over from other donors' samples. Material: PBMCs. The CDR3 bases are TGTGCCGCACGATGGGGGCAGTCGACTAACTATGGCTACACCTTC. Protein product: CAARWGQSTNYGYTF. Using reference TRBV2 and TRBJ1-2 for the parts outside the CDR3, the full variable domain is EPEVTQTPSHQVTQMGQEVILRCVPISNHLYFYWYRQILGQKVEFLVSFYNNEISEKSEIFDDQFSVERPDGSNFTLKIRSTKLEDSAMYFCAARWGQSTNYGYTFGSGTRLTVV.